The 25 T cell receptor beta chains below were found in one sample sequenced in a study of graft-versus-host responses after intestinal transplantation. TCRdb's table, derived via immunoSEQ multiplex PCR, lists solely in-frame clones and lacks some. The sample lists some 87,000 clones; about 93% were seen once. Their antigens are not known. The material sequenced was unstimulated CD8+ T cells sorted from spleen or lymph node cells, taken before transplant. These receptors all come from a human donor who was the organ donor for an intestinal transplant.

The J gene is TRBJ2-1, the V gene TRBV5-6; weak D call: TRBD2 (5 bases). This CDR3 is 13 amino acids long. Per the germline V gene, CDR1 is SGHDT and CDR2 is YYEEEE. V shed 3 bases and J shed 3 bases, with 7 bases lying between them. The CDR3 bases are TGTGCCAGCAGCTGGGGAGACTACAATGAGCAGTTCTTC. Translated: CASSWGDYNEQFF.

The chain combines TRBV5-4 with TRBJ2-1, with D tentatively TRBD1 (6 bases). The ends were cut back, 4 bases at V and 2 bases at J, with 13 bases in the middle. Per the germline V gene, CDR1 is SGHNT and CDR2 is YYREEE (reference sequence). CDR3 length equals 15 residues. This CDR3 reads CASSPTGSPYNEQFF. CDR3 nucleotides: TGTGCCAGCAGCCCTACAGGGAGCCCCTACAATGAGCAGTTCTTC.

The chain has TRBV11-3 and TRBJ2-1, with a weak D call TRBD2 (6 bases). This CDR3 comprises 12 residues. Germline CDR1 is SGHNT and CDR2 is YENEEA. Trimming cost V 4 bases and J 9 bases, with 10 bases left between them. CDR3: CASSSGESEQFF. CDR3 nucleotide sequence: TGTGCCAGCAGCTCGGGGGAGTCTGAGCAGTTCTTC.

V gene TRBV11-2 combines with J gene TRBJ2-6, with TRBD2 matching 7 bases. The germline V gene encodes CDR1 SGHAT and CDR2 FQNNGV. With 1 base clipped from V and 0 bases from J, the junction kept 9 bases outside the gene matches. CDR3 length: 19 amino acids. The DNA of the CDR3 is TGTGCCAGCAGCTTAGCCCCAGCGGGGCTGAGCTCTGGGGCCAACGTCCTGACTTTC. Translated, it gives CASSLAPAGLSSGANVLTF.

This chain joins TRBV27 and TRBJ2-3; 7 bases agree with TRBD1. V dropped 4 bases and J dropped 6; count of bases not matched to a gene: 7. Germline V gene data show CDR1 as MNHEY and CDR2 as SMNVEV (reference sequence). This CDR3 region has 14 residues. For the CDR3, the DNA is TGTGCCAGCAGTTCGCACAGGGGAAAGGATACGCAGTATTTT. Translating it yields CASSSHRGKDTQYF.

The CDR3 is CASSNKANTGELFF. The CDR3 region has the DNA TGTGCCAGCAGTAACAAAGCGAACACCGGGGAGCTGTTTTTT. The genes are TRBV27 and TRBJ2-2; D ambiguous. Germline lookup yields CDR1 MNHEY and CDR2 SMNVEV (reference sequence). This CDR3 is 14 amino acids long. V lost 5 bases and J lost 0, with 7 bases in between.

The chain couples TRBV27 to TRBJ2-7, with no clear D. Trimming pared 6 bases from V and 2 bases from J, leaving 11 bases between. The germline V gene has CDR1 MNHEY and CDR2 SMNVEV (reference sequence). CDR3 size: 13 residues. This chain's CDR3 is CASSLLGTYEQYF. Written as DNA, the CDR3 is TGTGCCAGCAGCTTGCTAGGAACCTACGAGCAGTACTTC.

The chain links TRBV19 to TRBJ2-1; TRBD2 aligns across 7 bases. Germline CDR1 reads LNHDA; CDR2 reads SQIVND (reference sequence). This CDR3 comprises 11 residues. Trimming took 10 bases from V and 7 from J; bases not matched to a gene: 4. The CDR3 sequence is CATVGGNEQFF. CDR3 coding DNA: TGTGCCACCGTGGGGGGGAATGAGCAGTTCTTC.

The V gene is TRBV7-2, the J gene TRBJ2-7; 11 bases agree with TRBD2. CDR1 and CDR2 (germline): SGHTA, FQGNSA. The CDR3 is 16 amino acids. Unmatched junction bases numbered 3, after V lost 1 base and J lost 1 base. The CDR3 region is CASSLGLAGPSYEQYF. CDR3 DNA: TGTGCCAGCAGCTTAGGACTAGCGGGGCCTTCCTACGAGCAGTACTTC. The full variable domain, completed using reference TRBV7-2 and TRBJ2-7, is GAGVSQSPSNKVTEKGKDVELRCDPISGHTALYWYRQSLGQGLEFLIYFQGNSAPDKSGLPSDRFSAERTGGSVSTLTIQRTQQEDSAVYLCASSLGLAGPSYEQYFGPGTRLTVT.

V usage is TRBV19 and J usage is TRBJ2-5; D gene unclear. Germline lookup yields CDR1 LNHDA and CDR2 SQIVND (reference sequence). The ends were cut back, 3 bases at V and 2 bases at J, with 10 bases in the middle. This CDR3 has 14 residues. In nucleotides, the CDR3 is TGTGCCAGTAGTATCGGTGACTTGCAAGAGACCCAGTACTTC. Amino acid sequence: CASSIGDLQETQYF. Full variable domain (remainder filled in from reference TRBV19 and TRBJ2-5): DGGITQSPKYLFRKEGQNVTLSCEQNLNHDAMYWYRQDPGQGLRLIYYSQIVNDFQKGDIAEGYSVSREKKESFPLTVTSAQKNPTAFYLCASSIGDLQETQYFGPGTRLLVL.

This clone was found once. V and J are TRBV7-9 and TRBJ1-3; 7 nucleotides match TRBD1. The CDR3 consists of 13 residues. CDR1 and CDR2 (germline): SEHNR, FQNEAQ (reference sequence). J lost 4 bases, V lost 5 bases, and 2 bases had no gene match. In DNA form, the CDR3 reads TGTGCCAGCAGCCCGGGACAGGGAAACACCATATATTTT. Translating gives CASSPGQGNTIYF. Complete variable domain (other parts from reference TRBV7-9 and TRBJ1-3): DTGVSQNPRHKITKRGQNVTFRCDPISEHNRLYWYRQTLGQGPEFLTYFQNEAQLEKSRLLSDRFSAERPKGSFSTLEIQRTEQGDSAMYLCASSPGQGNTIYFGEGSWLTVV.

This chain links TRBV11-2 with TRBJ2-2; D unclear. CDR3 size: 12 residues. The V gene lost 1 base and the J gene lost 8 bases, with 5 bases spanning the gap. The germline V gene encodes CDR1 SGHAT and CDR2 FQNNGV. The CDR3 loop reads CASSLGAGELFF. CDR3 nucleotides: TGTGCCAGCAGCTTAGGCGCAGGGGAGCTGTTTTTT.

This clone has a single count. The chain joins TRBV7-3 to TRBJ1-2, with D uncertain. Trimming left V 0 bases short and J 5 bases short, with 19 bases between. Germline CDR1 and CDR2: SGHTA and FQGTGA. This CDR3 has 17 residues. The CDR3 protein is CASSLTGSTLGEYGYTF. As DNA, the CDR3 is TGTGCCAGCAGCTTAACAGGGAGCACCCTTGGGGAATATGGCTACACCTTC.

The CDR3 spells CASSELGQTIYGYTF. CDR3 coding DNA: TGTGCCAGCAGTGAATTGGGACAGACCATCTATGGCTACACCTTC. This rearrangement joins TRBV6-1 to TRBJ1-2; TRBD1 aligns across 7 bases. Germline-derived CDR1 and CDR2 are MNHNS and SASEGT. The CDR3 contains 15 residues. The trim removed 2 bases at V and 4 bases at J, leaving 7 bases unmatched.

This chain joins TRBV7-6 and TRBJ2-7, with 10 bases identical to TRBD1. The V segment lost 3 bases and the J segment 6 bases; nucleotides outside the gene matches: 8. The CDR3 runs to 15 residues. Per germline, CDR1 SGHVS and CDR2 FNYEAQ. DNA for the CDR3: TGTGCCAGCAGCTTCGGAGCGACAGGGGGCTTCGAGCAGTACTTC. Translated, it gives CASSFGATGGFEQYF.

The chain carries TRBV7-2 and TRBJ2-4; the D gene is possibly TRBD1 (5 bases). The CDR3 contains 15 residues. Germline loops: CDR1 SGHTA, CDR2 FQGNSA. Trimming pared 5 bases from V and 8 bases from J, leaving 19 bases between. CDR3 region: CASSPRWQGRDIQYF. The CDR3 DNA is TGTGCCAGCAGCCCGCGTTGGCAGGGTAGAGACATTCAGTACTTC.

This chain links TRBV7-6 with TRBJ1-1, with D unresolved. Germline CDR1 reads SGHVS; CDR2 reads FNYEAQ. V lost 1 base to trimming and J lost 7 bases, with 10 bases between them. This CDR3 is 13 amino acids long. CDR3 in DNA: TGTGCCAGCAGCTTAGAGTTCGGTGTTGAAGCTTTCTTT. This gives the protein CASSLEFGVEAFF.

V usage is TRBV19 and J usage is TRBJ1-5; TRBD1 is a possible D gene (5 bases). In germline, CDR1 is LNHDA, CDR2 SQIVND (reference sequence). The CDR3 runs 16 residues. With 3 bases removed from V and 3 bases from J, the gap between germline ends came to 15 bases. CDR3 bases: TGTGCCAGTAGTATCGGGGGTTCAGAAATCAATCAGCCCCAGCATTTT. Its translation is CASSIGGSEINQPQHF.

CDR3 DNA sequence: TGTGCCAGCGGCACTTCAGGGGGCGCGTACGAAGCTTTCTTT. This codes for CASGTSGGAYEAFF. The V call is TRBV27, the J call TRBJ1-1; 8 bases are a match to TRBD1. V lost 8 bases, J lost 8 bases, and 13 bases stayed unmatched. The germline gives CDR1 MNHEY, CDR2 SMNVEV (reference sequence). The CDR3 spans 14 residues.

This chain connects TRBV27 to TRBJ1-5, with a possible D match to TRBD1 (5 bases). The CDR3 has 15 amino acids. CDR1 is MNHEY, CDR2 SMNVEV, per germline (reference sequence). Deletions cut 0 bases from V and 2 bases from J, with 8 bases between. CDR3 amino acids: CASSLSRGGNQPQHF. CDR3 nucleotide sequence: TGTGCCAGCAGTTTATCGCGGGGGGGCAATCAGCCCCAGCATTTT.

This clone was detected once. J is TRBJ1-2 and V is TRBV2; D is undetermined. This CDR3 comprises 15 residues. Trimming took off 8 bases at V and 3 bases at J, with 19 bases between the two ends. CDR1 is SNHLY and CDR2 is FYNNEI in the germline V gene. Written as DNA, the CDR3 is TGTGCCAGCTGGTTTCCTTCGGGGAACGACTATGGCTACACCTTC. Residues: CASWFPSGNDYGYTF.

This clone was detected only once. The rearrangement uses TRBV4-1 and TRBJ1-1; 8 positions agree with TRBD1. Trimming removed 4 bases from V and 6 bases from J; junction bases left unmatched: 7. Germline values: CDR1 MGHRA, CDR2 YSYEKL. The CDR3 has 14 amino acids. The CDR3 region has the DNA TGCGCCAGCAGCCGATATTCAGGGGGCTCTGAAGCTTTCTTT. Residues: CASSRYSGGSEAFF.

V is TRBV19 and J is TRBJ2-7; D is unclear. CDR1 and CDR2 from the germline V gene are LNHDA and SQIVND (reference sequence). This CDR3 contains 12 residues. The ends were cut back, 3 bases at V and 5 bases at J, with 8 bases in the middle. CDR3 sequence reads: CASSISYDEQYF. CDR3 DNA sequence: TGTGCCAGTAGTATTTCCTACGACGAGCAGTACTTC.

A single count supports this clone. The chain has TRBV7-9 and TRBJ1-3; 9 nucleotides align to TRBD1. Germline loops: CDR1 SEHNR, CDR2 FQNEAQ (reference sequence). V trimming: 5 bases; J trimming: 3 bases; junction bases outside the gene matches: 5. The CDR3 consists of 15 residues. As DNA, the CDR3 is TGTGCCAGCAGCGATCCGGACAGGGGTGGAAACACCATATATTTT. This translates into CASSDPDRGGNTIYF.

The chain links TRBV4-3 to TRBJ2-7; the match to TRBD1 covers 9 bases. The V gene end was trimmed by 3 bases and the J gene end by 0 bases; junction bases not matched to a gene: 0. Germline loops: CDR1 LGHNA, CDR2 YSLEER. The CDR3 is 14 amino acids. The CDR3 DNA sequence: TGCGCCAGCAGCCAGGGACAGGGCTCCTACGAGCAGTACTTC. Encoded protein: CASSQGQGSYEQYF.